Following are 5 T cell receptor beta chains from one sample sequenced in a study of shared clonotypes between healthy human individuals. Repertoires were generated with immunoSEQ multiplex PCR, while TCRdb's copy carries only in-frame clones and drops some. The sample has some 1,600,000 clones, 98% seen once. The specimen sequenced was naive CD4+ T cells sorted from blood. Regarding subset: CD45RA+ positively selected. The origin of the receptors is a man under 40 in good health.

This chain connects TRBV7-9 to TRBJ2-1; 10 nucleotides agree with TRBD2. From germline, CDR1 is SEHNR and CDR2 FQNEAQ (reference sequence). The CDR3 loop spans 17 amino acids. The V gene end was trimmed by 1 base and the J gene end by 4 bases; junction bases not matched to a gene: 7. The DNA for the CDR3 is TGTGCCAGCAGCTTAGTTACCTGGACTAGCGGATACAATGAGCAGTTCTTC. Protein product: CASSLVTWTSGYNEQFF.

The gene calls are TRBV5-1 and TRBJ1-4; D ambiguous. The germline CDR1 and CDR2 sequences are SGHRS and YFSETQ. The CDR3 is made up of 14 amino acids. V lost 5 bases to trimming and J lost 2 bases, with 10 bases between them. Written as DNA, the CDR3 is TGCGCCAGCAGGTTAGGGTCGACTAATGAAAAACTGTTTTTT. Protein: CASRLGSTNEKLFF. Supplemented by reference TRBV5-1 and TRBJ1-4, the full variable domain reads KAGVTQTPRYLIKTRGQQVTLSCSPISGHRSVSWYQQTPGQGLQFLFEYFSETQRNKGNFPGRFSGRQFSNSRSEMNVSTLELGDSALYLCASRLGSTNEKLFFGSGTQLSVL.

The chain links TRBV7-7 to TRBJ2-3; the D is unclear. With 1 base removed from V and 6 bases from J, the gap between germline ends came to 8 bases. The CDR3 length is 13 residues. From germline, CDR1 is SSHAT and CDR2 FNYEAQ (reference sequence). CDR3 sequence reads: CASSLVLSDTQYF. DNA of the CDR3: TGTGCCAGCAGCTTAGTTCTGTCCGATACGCAGTATTTT.

V usage is TRBV6-5 and J usage is TRBJ1-5, with D possibly matching TRBD1 (6 bases). Germline CDR1 MNHEY, CDR2 SVGAGI. Trimming took 5 bases from V and 0 from J, leaving 11 bases between them. The CDR3 sequence is 15 residues long. CDR3 protein: CASSPRGYSNQPQHF. CDR3 coding DNA: TGTGCCAGCAGTCCCAGGGGCTATAGCAATCAGCCCCAGCATTTT.

V is TRBV6-1 and J is TRBJ2-7; D not resolved. The CDR3 spans 14 residues. CDR1 is MNHNS, CDR2 SASEGT, per germline. Trimming took off 1 base at V and 4 bases at J, with 11 bases between the two ends. CDR3 protein: CASSEVGREYEQYF. The DNA of the CDR3 is TGTGCCAGCAGTGAAGTCGGCAGAGAGTACGAGCAGTACTTC.